This is a list of T cell receptor beta chains from one sample in a study of beta chain features in type 1 diabetes. Only in-frame clones appear in the TCRdb table, and some are missing; sequencing was by immunoSEQ multiplex PCR. The data show a few hundred thousand clones, roughly 17% seen once. Sequenced input: naive CD4+ T cells from blood. All receptors derive from a man aged 25 to 45 with type 1 diabetes. CDR3s include the opening cysteine and the closing phenylalanine or tryptophan. Each record gives: V gene, CDR3 protein.

>TRBV7-9
CASSQEGDTQYF
>TRBV7-2
CASSLSGSHNEQFF
>TRBV29-1
CSVVVQGIYEQYF
>TRBV28
CASSPGQGSGEQYF
>TRBV29-1
CSVLSGANVLTF
>TRBV18
CASSPGVYDTQYF
>TRBV7-9
CASSPRPTGVRTETQYF
>TRBV10-1
CASSRTVNTEAFF
>TRBV5-1
CASSLDLQKQFF
>TRBV7-3
CASRQARVMNTEAFF
>TRBV15
CATSKRLSTDTQYF
>TRBV9
CASSVEYGSGANVLTF
>TRBV29-1
CSVQMNTEAFF
>TRBV25-1
CASSDRAYQETQYF
>TRBV30
CAWSSTSGRNPPDEQYF